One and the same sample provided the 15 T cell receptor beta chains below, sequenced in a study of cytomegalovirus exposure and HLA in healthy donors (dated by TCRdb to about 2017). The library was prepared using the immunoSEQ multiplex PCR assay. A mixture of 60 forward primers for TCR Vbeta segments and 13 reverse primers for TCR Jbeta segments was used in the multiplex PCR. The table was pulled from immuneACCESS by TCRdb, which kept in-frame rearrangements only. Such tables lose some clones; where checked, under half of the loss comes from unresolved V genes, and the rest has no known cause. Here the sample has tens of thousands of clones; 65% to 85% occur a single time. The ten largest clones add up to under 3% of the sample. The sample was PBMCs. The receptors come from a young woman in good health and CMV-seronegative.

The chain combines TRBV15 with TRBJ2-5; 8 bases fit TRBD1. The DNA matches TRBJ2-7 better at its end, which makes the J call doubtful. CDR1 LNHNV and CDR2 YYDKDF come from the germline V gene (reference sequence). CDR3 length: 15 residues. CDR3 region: CATSRDRGTGNEQYF. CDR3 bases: TGTGCCACCAGCAGAGATAGGGGGACAGGAAACGAGCAGTACTTC.

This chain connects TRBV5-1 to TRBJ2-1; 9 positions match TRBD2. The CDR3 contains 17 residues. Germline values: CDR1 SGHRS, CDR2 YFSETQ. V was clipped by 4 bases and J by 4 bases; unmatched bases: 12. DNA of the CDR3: TGCGCCAGCAGCCTGACAGGGAATAGCGGGGGATACAATGAGCAGTTCTTC. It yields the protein CASSLTGNSGGYNEQFF.

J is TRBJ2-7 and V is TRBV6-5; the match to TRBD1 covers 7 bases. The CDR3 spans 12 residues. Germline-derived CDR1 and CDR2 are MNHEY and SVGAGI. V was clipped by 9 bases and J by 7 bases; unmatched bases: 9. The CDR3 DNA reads TGTGCCAGTCAGGCAGGGGGTCGGGAGCAGTACTTC. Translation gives CASQAGGREQYF.

DNA of the CDR3: TGTGCCAGCAGTGGTACAGGGGGGGAGACCCAGTACTTC. Translated, it gives CASSGTGGETQYF. J is TRBJ2-5 and V is TRBV2; 8 bases match TRBD1. Germline V lookup: CDR1 SNHLY, CDR2 FYNNEI. There are 13 residues in the CDR3. J gave up 5 bases and V 4 bases, and 3 bases lay outside the gene matches.

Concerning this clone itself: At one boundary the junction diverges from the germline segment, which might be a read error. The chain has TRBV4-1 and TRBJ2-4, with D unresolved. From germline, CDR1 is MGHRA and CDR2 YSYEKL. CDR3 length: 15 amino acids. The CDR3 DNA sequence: TGCGCCAGCAGCCAAGGACTTAGAGGCAAAAACATTCGGTACTTC. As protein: CASSQGLRGKNIRYF.

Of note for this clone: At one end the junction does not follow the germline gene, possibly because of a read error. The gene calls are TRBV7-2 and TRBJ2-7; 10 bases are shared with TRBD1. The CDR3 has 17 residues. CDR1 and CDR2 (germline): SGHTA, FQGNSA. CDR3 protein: CASGLKVVTGGFDEQYF. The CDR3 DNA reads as TGTGCCAGCGGCTTAAAAGTTGTGACAGGGGGCTTCGACGAGCAGTACTTC.

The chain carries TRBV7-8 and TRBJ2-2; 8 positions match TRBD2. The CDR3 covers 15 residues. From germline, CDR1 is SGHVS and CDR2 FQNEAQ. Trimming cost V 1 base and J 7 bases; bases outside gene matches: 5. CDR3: CASSLGGGSGGELFF. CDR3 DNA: TGTGCCAGCAGCTTAGGCGGGGGGTCGGGCGGGGAGCTGTTTTTT.

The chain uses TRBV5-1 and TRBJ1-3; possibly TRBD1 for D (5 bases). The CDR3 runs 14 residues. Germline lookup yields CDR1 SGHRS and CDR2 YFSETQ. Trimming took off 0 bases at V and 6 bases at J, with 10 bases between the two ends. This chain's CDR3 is CASSLGQSTNTIYF. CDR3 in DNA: TGCGCCAGCAGCTTGGGACAGTCTACAAACACCATATATTTT.

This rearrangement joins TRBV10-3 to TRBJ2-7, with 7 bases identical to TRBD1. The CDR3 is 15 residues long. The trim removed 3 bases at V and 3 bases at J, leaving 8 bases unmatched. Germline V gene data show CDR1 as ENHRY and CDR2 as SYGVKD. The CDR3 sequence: CAISESRAGGYEQYF. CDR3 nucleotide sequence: TGTGCCATCAGTGAATCGAGGGCAGGGGGCTACGAGCAGTACTTC.

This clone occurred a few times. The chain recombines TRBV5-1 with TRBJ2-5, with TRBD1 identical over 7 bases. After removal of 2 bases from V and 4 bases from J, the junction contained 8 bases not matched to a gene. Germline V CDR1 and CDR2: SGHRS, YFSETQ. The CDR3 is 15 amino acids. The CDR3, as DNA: TGCGCCAGCAGCTTCGGCGACAGGGCCATAGAGACCCAGTACTTC. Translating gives CASSFGDRAIETQYF.

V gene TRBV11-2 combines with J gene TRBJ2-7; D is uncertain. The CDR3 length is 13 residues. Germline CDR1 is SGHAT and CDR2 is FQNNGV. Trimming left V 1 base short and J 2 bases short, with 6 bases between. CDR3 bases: TGTGCCAGCAGCTTAGGGCTTACCTACGAGCAGTACTTC. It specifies CASSLGLTYEQYF.

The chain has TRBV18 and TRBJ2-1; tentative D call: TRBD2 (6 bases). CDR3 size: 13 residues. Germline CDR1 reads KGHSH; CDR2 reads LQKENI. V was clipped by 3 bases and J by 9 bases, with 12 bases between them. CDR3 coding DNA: TGTGCCAGCTCACCTGGAGGGGCGCGTGAGCAGTTCTTC. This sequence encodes CASSPGGAREQFF.

The CDR3 sequence: CASSPRGQPEQFF. In DNA form, the CDR3 reads TGTGCCAGCTCACCAAGGGGACAACCCGAGCAGTTCTTC. The rearrangement joins TRBV18 to TRBJ2-1, with a possible D match to TRBD1 (6 bases). From germline, CDR1 is KGHSH and CDR2 LQKENI. This CDR3 has 13 residues. V was trimmed by 2 bases and J by 10 bases, leaving 12 bases between them.

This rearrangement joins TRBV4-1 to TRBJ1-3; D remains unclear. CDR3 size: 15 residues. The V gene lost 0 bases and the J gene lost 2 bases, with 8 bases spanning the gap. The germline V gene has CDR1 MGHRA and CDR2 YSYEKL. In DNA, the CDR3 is TGCGCCAGCAGCCAAGATAGAGAGGCTGGAAACACCATATATTTT. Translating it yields CASSQDREAGNTIYF.

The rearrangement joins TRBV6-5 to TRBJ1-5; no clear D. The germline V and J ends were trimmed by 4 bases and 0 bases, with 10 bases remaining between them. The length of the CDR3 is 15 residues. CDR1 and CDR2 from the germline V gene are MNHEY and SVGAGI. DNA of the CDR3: TGTGCCAGCAGTTCGTCCTCACTTAGCAATCAGCCCCAGCATTTT. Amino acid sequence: CASSSSSLSNQPQHF.